This TCR beta chain was profiled in a study of radiotherapy plus CTLA-4 blockade in lung cancer. At the level of the study: Objective response was observed in about 19% of patients, and disease control in roughly 33%.

Study-level results: Clones of tumor-derived TCRs expanded in blood after radiotherapy plus ipilimumab.

Regarding this clone: Its specificity is unknown.

Libraries were prepared by immunoSEQ multiplex PCR; TCRdb keeps only in-frame clonotypes and omits some of them. The sample lists about 70,000 clones, around 76% seen once, with approximately 15% in the top ten. The germline CDR1 and CDR2 sequences are KGHSH and LQKENI. V lost 8 bases, J lost 4 bases, and 14 bases lay in between. CDR3 length: 13 amino acids. The clonotype originates from a human donor with non-small cell lung cancer whose response to radiotherapy plus ipilimumab could not be evaluated. Some clones in this sample may be carry-over from other donors' samples. The specimen comprised peripheral blood, sampled from a patient treated with radiotherapy plus ipilimumab. The chain uses TRBV18 and TRBJ1-2; D is perhaps TRBD1 (5 bases). The CDR3 DNA sequence: TGTGCCAGCCAGGGTGGCACTCTCTATGGCTACACCTTC. It specifies CASQGGTLYGYTF.